The clone carrying this T cell receptor (beta chain) was recorded at least ten times. This sample stems from a study of Ad26.COV2.S vaccination and SARS-CoV-2 variants. After removal of 0 bases from V and 5 bases from J, the junction contained 21 bases not matched to a gene. The CDR3 has 20 residues. CDR1 and CDR2 from the germline V gene are SGHVS and FQNEAQ. Described treatment: 15 to 20 received Ad26.COV2.S at low or high dose, single or two shots; 5 received placebo; per-sample allocation not given. Sampling happened 63 days after the first vaccine or placebo injection. Data came from immunoSEQ multiplex PCR; TCRdb stores just in-frame clones and leaves some out. There are about 350,000 clones in the sample; roughly 84% occur only once, and 3.4% lies in the top ten.

Specimen: peripheral blood, collected in a trial of Ad26.COV2.S vaccine versus placebo. The rearrangement links TRBV7-8 to TRBJ1-1, with 7 positions matching TRBD1. The sequence was collected from a person aged 18 to 65 who received the Ad26.COV2.S COVID-19 vaccine or a placebo. The CDR3 DNA is TGTGCCAGCAGCTTAGCTCCTGTCGACAGGGTAGAAGTGACGAGTACTGAAGCTTTCTTT. This translates into CASSLAPVDRVEVTSTEAFF.